A selection of T cell receptor beta chains follows, all from one sample in a study of identical twins. In TCRdb, the 5' RACE reads were re-called with MiXCR into one record per CDR3 protein. The repertoire holds 550,000 to 800,000 distinct CDR3 sequences, with roughly 6.6% as singletons. The same data also went into a second study, on yellow fever vaccine responses in identical twins.

Sequences were obtained from PBMCs. These receptors all stem from a woman aged 18-29 years in good health. Each CDR3 is given with its conserved first and last residue. D genes are given only for firm matches. Only some rows state a clone size, as once, few, many or a class for expanded clones.

abundance,d_gene,v_gene,j_gene,CDR3aa,CDR3nt
many,.,TRBV6-2/TRBV6-3,TRBJ1-5,CASSYRRTAPHQPQHF,TGTGCCAGCAGTTACCGTAGGACAGCCCCTCATCAGCCCCAGCATTTT
.,.,TRBV9,TRBJ2-5,CASSVAAPPPKTQYF,TGTGCCAGCAGCGTGGCAGCGCCTCCCCCGAAGACCCAGTACTTC
.,.,TRBV6-1,TRBJ2-6,CASTKQGSGANVLTF,TGTGCCAGCACCAAACAGGGCTCTGGGGCCAACGTCCTGACTTTC
few,TRBD2,TRBV7-9,TRBJ2-1,CASGIGRGGYNEQFF,TGTGCCAGCGGGATCGGGAGGGGGGGCTACAATGAGCAGTTCTTC
.,TRBD1,TRBV5-1,TRBJ1-1,CASSLEGGQGASNTEAFF,TGCGCCAGCAGCTTGGAGGGAGGGCAGGGGGCGTCCAACACTGAAGCTTTCTTT
few,.,TRBV12-3/TRBV12-4,TRBJ2-7,CASSKRTDEQYF,TGTGCCAGCAGTAAACGGACGGACGAGCAGTACTTC
many,.,TRBV7-2,TRBJ2-1,CASSLWEEQFF,TGTGCCAGCAGCTTATGGGAAGAGCAGTTCTTC
.,TRBD1,TRBV5-4,TRBJ2-5,CASSIGVGTGDQETQYF,TGTGCCAGCAGCATCGGGGTGGGGACAGGGGATCAAGAGACCCAGTACTTC
many,TRBD1,TRBV20-1,TRBJ2-5,CSAGQGGETQYF,TGCAGTGCTGGACAGGGGGGAGAGACCCAGTACTTC
few,.,TRBV20-1,TRBJ2-1,CSARPGSSSYNEQFF,TGCAGTGCTAGACCCGGGAGTTCCTCCTACAATGAGCAGTTCTTC
.,.,TRBV7-8,TRBJ1-4,CASSRLWRGTNEKLFF,TGTGCCAGCAGCCGACTGTGGAGGGGAACTAATGAAAAACTGTTTTTT
.,TRBD2,TRBV7-8,TRBJ2-1,CASSHQGLARTNEQFF,TGTGCCAGCAGCCACCAAGGACTAGCGAGAACTAATGAGCAGTTCTTC
many,.,TRBV5-1,TRBJ2-7,CASSSGLHSYEQYF,TGCGCCAGCAGTTCGGGACTCCACTCTTATGAGCAGTACTTC
few,.,TRBV12-3/TRBV12-4,TRBJ2-5,CATLREPRETQYF,TGTGCCACCCTACGAGAACCGCGCGAGACCCAGTACTTC
few,TRBD2,TRBV7-9,TRBJ2-3,CASSPLGRAGDGDTQYF,TGTGCCAGCAGTCCGCTGGGTCGAGCGGGAGATGGAGATACGCAGTATTTT
few,.,TRBV7-8,TRBJ2-5,CATTSVSYQETQYF,TGTGCCACAACCTCGGTCAGCTACCAAGAGACCCAGTACTTC
many,TRBD2,TRBV11-3,TRBJ2-7,CASSPYPRSGSLEQYF,TGTGCCAGCAGCCCCTACCCCCGGAGCGGGAGCCTTGAGCAGTACTTC
few,.,TRBV20-1,TRBJ2-5,CSAKDPGEVTQYF,TGCAGTGCCAAGGATCCAGGGGAGGTGACCCAGTACTTC
.,.,TRBV7-9,TRBJ2-7,CASSGDGGTHREQYF,TGTGCCAGCAGCGGGGACGGCGGGACCCATCGCGAGCAGTACTTC
.,TRBD1,TRBV6-1,TRBJ1-5,CASSPTWGQARNQPQHF,TGTGCCAGCAGCCCCACCTGGGGACAGGCTCGCAATCAGCCCCAGCATTTT
few,TRBD2,TRBV7-9,TRBJ2-5,CASSFGGVQETQYF,TGTGCCAGCAGCTTTGGGGGGGTGCAAGAGACCCAGTACTTC
.,.,TRBV12-3/TRBV12-4,TRBJ1-2,CASRASGIFYGYTF,TGTGCCAGCAGGGCTTCCGGGATCTTCTATGGCTACACCTTC
many,TRBD1,TRBV12-3/TRBV12-4,TRBJ1-6,CASTLGQYNSPLHF,TGTGCCAGCACCCTGGGACAGTATAATTCACCCCTCCACTTT
.,TRBD2,TRBV5-1,TRBJ2-6,CASSLAGPGRSSGANVLTF,TGCGCCAGCAGCTTGGCGGGCCCCGGGAGGAGCTCTGGGGCCAACGTCCTGACTTTC
.,.,TRBV27,TRBJ2-5,CASSLVWGTKETQYF,TGTGCCAGCAGTTTGGTTTGGGGTACCAAAGAGACCCAGTACTTC
many,.,TRBV5-1,TRBJ2-4,CASSLAESSLAKNIQYF,TGCGCCAGCAGCTTGGCCGAGAGTTCCTTAGCCAAAAACATTCAGTACTTC
few,TRBD2,TRBV5-1,TRBJ2-5,CASSLVISGGKETQYF,TGCGCCAGCAGCTTGGTAATTAGCGGGGGAAAAGAGACCCAGTACTTC
few,.,TRBV4-1,TRBJ1-5,CASSQGAGEVQPQHF,TGCGCCAGCAGCCAAGGGGCAGGGGAAGTTCAGCCCCAGCATTTT
.,.,TRBV7-9,TRBJ2-1,CGSSLSPLRNEQFF,TGTGGCAGCAGCTTATCCCCTCTCCGTAATGAGCAGTTCTTC
few,TRBD2,TRBV7-3,TRBJ2-1,CASSEGLAIYNEQFF,TGTGCCAGCAGCGAGGGACTAGCGATTTACAATGAGCAGTTCTTC
few,.,TRBV3-1,TRBJ2-1,CASSQELAMDEQFF,TGTGCCAGCAGCCAAGAATTAGCGATGGATGAGCAGTTCTTC
many,TRBD1,TRBV12-3/TRBV12-4,TRBJ1-5,CASRATGGNQPQHF,TGTGCCAGCAGGGCGACAGGGGGCAATCAGCCCCAGCATTTT
.,.,TRBV29-1,TRBJ2-3,CSVGERDTQYF,TGCAGCGTTGGGGAACGGGATACGCAGTATTTT
many,.,TRBV2,TRBJ1-2,CASSAGTGSRSGYTF,TGTGCCAGCAGCGCCGGGACCGGCAGCCGGAGCGGCTACACCTTC
few,.,TRBV27,TRBJ2-3,CASSLLGAGDTQYF,TGTGCCAGCAGTTTATTAGGGGCTGGAGATACGCAGTATTTT
.,TRBD2,TRBV12-3/TRBV12-4,TRBJ2-5,CASRSSGLAGARETQYF,TGTGCCAGCAGGTCTTCAGGACTAGCGGGAGCCCGGGAGACCCAGTACTTC
few,.,TRBV2,TRBJ1-1,CASLNMNTEAFF,TGTGCCAGCCTAAACATGAACACTGAAGCTTTCTTT
few,.,TRBV27,TRBJ2-7,CASSLDFGPYEQYF,TGTGCCAGCAGTTTAGACTTCGGACCCTACGAGCAGTACTTC
few,TRBD2,TRBV7-3,TRBJ2-1,CASSLTLTSGREHLNEQFF,TGTGCCAGCAGCTTAACCCTGACTAGCGGGAGGGAGCACCTCAATGAGCAGTTCTTC